This T cell receptor beta chain was found in a study of identical twins. Study results and limitations: Memory repertoires showed no such pattern, whereas abundant cord blood beta clonotypes carried fewer insertions. Twins showed weaker excess sharing in their beta out-of-frame sequences.

This clonotype was seen only a few times. Its antigen is not identified. Template switching, a step in the protocol, added a universal primer site, and cDNA carried unique molecular identifiers. TCRdb reprocessed the 5' RACE reads with MiXCR, giving one entry per CDR3 protein. The sample yields around 250,000 distinct CDR3 sequences, roughly 8% seen once. Germline V gene data show CDR1 as SGHTS and CDR2 as YDEGEE. The V and J ends lost 4 bases and 0 bases respectively, with 11 bases between them. The CDR3 length is 14 residues. The same specimen was also included in a second study, on yellow fever vaccine responses in identical twins. This second study says: In identical twins, vaccine T cell responses appeared partly shared and partly individual.

The sequenced material came from CD8+ T cells sorted from blood. The TCR originated in a young woman in good health. The chain combines TRBV5-8 with TRBJ2-7; D call uncertain. The CDR3 reads CASSPGMSSYEQYF. CDR3 nucleotides: TGTGCCAGCAGCCCCGGAATGAGCTCCTACGAGCAGTACTTC.